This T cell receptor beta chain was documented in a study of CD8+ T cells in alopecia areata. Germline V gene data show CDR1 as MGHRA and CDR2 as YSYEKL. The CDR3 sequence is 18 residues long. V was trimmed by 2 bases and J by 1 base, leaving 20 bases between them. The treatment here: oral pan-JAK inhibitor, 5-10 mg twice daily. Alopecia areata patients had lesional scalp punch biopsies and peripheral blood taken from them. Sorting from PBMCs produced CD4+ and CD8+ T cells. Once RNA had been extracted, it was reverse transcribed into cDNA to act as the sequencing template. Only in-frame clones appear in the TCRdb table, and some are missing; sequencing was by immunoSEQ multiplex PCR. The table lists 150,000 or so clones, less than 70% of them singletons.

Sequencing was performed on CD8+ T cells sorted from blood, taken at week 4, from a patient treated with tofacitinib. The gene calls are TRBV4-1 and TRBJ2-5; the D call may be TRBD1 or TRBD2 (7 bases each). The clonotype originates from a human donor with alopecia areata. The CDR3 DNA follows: TGCGCCAGCAGCCAAAGTGGGGGGGGCAGGACAGGCCAAGAGACCCAGTACTTC. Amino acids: CASSQSGGGRTGQETQYF.